Presented here are 10 T cell receptor beta chains from one specimen sequenced in a study of control samples from healthy donors and cancer patients. Some clones are missing from TCRdb's copy, which holds only in-frame ones; the method was immunoSEQ multiplex PCR. The sample has roughly 120,000 clones; 85% to 95% are singletons. Source material: PBMCs. Source of these receptors: a man between 45 and 60 years old with head and neck cancer.

The chain employs TRBV7-3 and TRBJ1-1; D not resolved. CDR1 is SGHTA, CDR2 FQGTGA, per germline. The CDR3 contains 14 residues. V lost 1 base to trimming and J lost 1 base, with 7 bases between them. CDR3 amino acids: CASSLKGGNTEAFF. The CDR3 DNA is TGTGCCAGCAGCTTAAAGGGCGGGAACACTGAAGCTTTCTTT.

This chain joins TRBV3-1 (or the pseudogene TRBV3-2) and TRBJ1-1; no reliable D call. The CDR3 is 13 amino acids. Looked up from germline, CDR1 is LGHDT and CDR2 is YNNKEL (reference sequence). V dropped 4 bases and J dropped 1 base, with 7 bases sitting between them. CDR3 nucleotide sequence: TGTGCCAGCAGCCTTGATGGGAACACTGAAGCTTTCTTT. Its translation: CASSLDGNTEAFF.

Written as DNA, the CDR3 is TGTGCCAGCAGTTTTCGCGTTCTCGGACAGCGAGAACTGTTTTTT. Residues: CASSFRVLGQRELFF. The V call is TRBV28, the J call TRBJ1-4; a weak D match, TRBD1 (6 bases). The CDR3 length is 15 residues. Germline CDR1 reads MDHEN; CDR2 reads SYDVKM. Trimming took off 3 bases at V and 12 bases at J, with 20 bases between the two ends.

The chain uses TRBV3-1 (or the pseudogene TRBV3-2) and TRBJ1-1; weak D call: TRBD1 (5 bases). This CDR3 has 17 amino acids. Trimming pared 4 bases from V and 4 bases from J, leaving 22 bases between. Per germline, CDR1 LGHDT and CDR2 YNNKEL (reference sequence). The CDR3 spells CASSLFTMPGVSTEAFF. The CDR3 DNA reads as TGTGCCAGCAGCCTGTTCACGATGCCGGGGGTGAGCACTGAAGCTTTCTTT.

This chain joins TRBV5-6 and TRBJ1-6, with a possible D match to TRBD1 (6 bases). The V and J ends lost 2 bases and 10 bases respectively, with 13 bases between them. There are 14 residues in the CDR3. In germline, CDR1 is SGHDT, CDR2 YYEEEE. In nucleotides, the CDR3 is TGTGCCAGCAGCTTACAGGGTAGGGGGTCACCCCTCCACTTT. It encodes CASSLQGRGSPLHF.

This chain uses TRBV6-2 or TRBV6-3 with TRBJ1-5; tentatively, D is TRBD1 (5 bases). The V and J ends lost 2 bases and 7 bases respectively, with 12 bases between them. CDR1 is MNHEY and CDR2 is SVGEGT in the germline V gene. The CDR3 consists of 14 residues. In DNA, the CDR3 is TGTGCCAGCAGTTACAGGGGAGGCATCCAGCCCCAGCATTTT. Translating gives CASSYRGGIQPQHF.

The chain has TRBV7-9 and TRBJ2-3; D is unclear. Germline V gene data show CDR1 as SEHNR and CDR2 as FQNEAQ (reference sequence). The CDR3 contains 13 residues. The ends were cut back, 5 bases at V and 3 bases at J, with 9 bases in the middle. DNA of the CDR3: TGTGCCAGCAGCCCCTTTGGAACAGATACGCAGTATTTT. Its protein product is CASSPFGTDTQYF.

The chain links TRBV28 to TRBJ1-2; D not resolved. V gave up 1 base and J gave up 12 bases, with 15 bases separating them. Germline V gene data show CDR1 as MDHEN and CDR2 as SYDVKM. This CDR3 is built from 13 residues. Written as DNA, the CDR3 is TGTGCCAGCAGTTTATTCTCGGGGAGCGACAACACCTTC. Protein sequence: CASSLFSGSDNTF.

This chain joins TRBV4-3 and TRBJ1-4; no reliable D call. The V and J ends lost 0 bases and 6 bases respectively, with 8 bases between them. This CDR3 has 14 residues. Germline CDR1 LGHNA, CDR2 YSLEER. The CDR3 nucleotides read TGCGCCAGCAGCCAAGAGGAGTCTGATGAAAAACTGTTTTTT. Protein product: CASSQEESDEKLFF.

The chain carries TRBV6-6 and TRBJ2-7, with a tentative D call TRBD2 (5 bases). The CDR3 is 13 amino acids. V was clipped by 2 bases and J by 2 bases, with 7 bases between them. The germline CDR1 and CDR2 sequences are MNHNY and SVGAGI (reference sequence). In DNA, the CDR3 is TGTGCCAGCAGTTACGGGGAGACCTACGAGCAGTACTTC. Translating gives CASSYGETYEQYF.